A single sample gave rise to the 29 T cell receptor beta chains below, sequenced in a study of beta chain features in type 1 diabetes listed by TCRdb under 2018. Library preparation was by the immunoSEQ multiplex PCR assay. The entire isolated RNA was reverse transcribed using the High Capacity cDNA Reverse Transcription Kit, and thus expressed TCRB transcripts were sequenced. TCRdb holds this immuneACCESS table with in-frame rearrangements only. Some clones are missing; in checked studies, unresolved V genes explain under half, and the rest has no known cause. The sample data list under 300,000 clones, and 25% to 35% of these were observed just once. Roughly 4.1% of the sample is in the top ten clones. Sequencing used central memory CD4+ T cells from blood. The receptors here all came from a man aged 25 to 40 in good health.

This clone was seen more than once but under ten times. V and J are TRBV15 and TRBJ1-2; tentative D call: TRBD1 (5 bases). This CDR3 spans 15 amino acids. V was trimmed by 4 bases and J by 7 bases, leaving 19 bases between them. Germline CDR1 reads LNHNV; CDR2 reads YYDKDF (reference sequence). The CDR3 DNA reads TGTGCCACCAGCACCAGGGAATCTATACACGGTGGCTACACCTTC. The encoded protein is CATSTRESIHGGYTF.

As for this clone: A much larger clonotype is one base distant, so this may be a read error. The chain is built from TRBV10-2 and TRBJ2-5, with D uncertain. The CDR3 has 13 amino acids. Looked up from germline, CDR1 is WSHSY and CDR2 is SAAADI. The V end lost 1 base, the J end lost 3 bases, and 6 bases lay between the germline ends. In DNA, the CDR3 is TGCGCCAGCAGTGAGTTGGTGAAAGAGACCCAGTACTTC. Amino acid sequence: CASSELVKETQYF.

This clone was counted a few times. The chain is built from TRBV30 and TRBJ1-1, with no clear D. Germline V lookup: CDR1 GTSNPN, CDR2 SVGIG (reference sequence). V was shortened by 5 bases and J by 11 bases, with 18 bases between the two germline ends. The CDR3 totals 12 residues. The CDR3 nucleotides are TGTGCCTGGTCCGGGGAAATGTTAAGGGCTTTCTTT. Protein product: CAWSGEMLRAFF.

This clone was observed a few times. J is TRBJ2-7 and V is TRBV4-1, with 9 nucleotides matching TRBD1. The CDR3 length is 13 residues. The J segment lost 6 bases and the V segment lost 4 bases, leaving 4 bases of the junction unmatched. In germline, CDR1 is MGHRA, CDR2 YSYEKL. The DNA of the CDR3 is TGCGCCAGCAGCCGGGGGACAGGGAGCGAGCAGTACTTC. Translated, it gives CASSRGTGSEQYF.

This clone has a handful of counts. This CDR3 reads CATLWGPPKGETQYF. DNA for the CDR3: TGCGCCACCCTTTGGGGGCCCCCAAAGGGAGAGACCCAGTACTTC. The chain carries TRBV23-1 and TRBJ2-5, with D maybe TRBD1 (6 bases). TRBV23-1 carries the ORF label, with uncertain function. V shed 10 bases and J shed 4 bases, with 22 bases lying between them. The CDR3 extends over 15 amino acids.

The CDR3 DNA reads as TGTGCCAGCAGCCCCGAGTTGGGGGAGCAGTTCTTC. Translation gives CASSPELGEQFF. The genes are TRBV7-2 and TRBJ2-1; no firm D call. Germline CDR1 reads SGHTA; CDR2 reads FQGNSA. V was trimmed by 5 bases and J by 10 bases, leaving 12 bases between them. This CDR3 region has 12 residues.

This clone was counted a few times. The chain is built from TRBV19 and TRBJ2-3; TRBD2 is a possible D gene (6 bases). Per germline, CDR1 LNHDA and CDR2 SQIVND (reference sequence). V was shortened by 9 bases and J by 4 bases, with 20 bases between the two germline ends. This CDR3 has 15 residues. The CDR3 here is CASTLRARGSDTQYF. CDR3 nucleotides: TGTGCCAGCACCCTCCGCGCGCGGGGATCAGATACGCAGTATTTT.

This chain joins TRBV7-9 and TRBJ1-4; D perhaps matches TRBD1 (6 bases). Germline loops: CDR1 SEHNR, CDR2 FQNEAQ (reference sequence). V shed 5 bases and J shed 10 bases, with 20 bases lying between them. This CDR3 is built from 15 residues. The CDR3 coding sequence is TGTGCCAGCAGCGCCGGACAGTTACTAGGGGGAAAACTGTTTTTT. Its protein is CASSAGQLLGGKLFF.

This sequence joins TRBV7-2 and TRBJ2-1; 11 bases fit TRBD1. The CDR3 loop spans 16 amino acids. After removal of 5 bases from V and 9 bases from J, the junction contained 12 bases not matched to a gene. Germline values: CDR1 SGHTA, CDR2 FQGNSA. CDR3 DNA: TGTGCCAGCAGCCAAGGAGGGACAGGGGGGTTAGTTGAGCAGTTCTTC. Protein product: CASSQGGTGGLVEQFF.

This clone was detected a few times. CDR3 region: CASSPEDSYEQYF. In DNA, the CDR3 is TGCGCCAGCAGCCCCGAGGATTCCTACGAGCAGTACTTC. J is TRBJ2-7 and V is TRBV5-1; unclear D gene. CDR3 size: 13 residues. Trimming cost V 4 bases and J 1 base, with 9 bases left between them. Germline V lookup: CDR1 SGHRS, CDR2 YFSETQ.

This rearrangement joins TRBV29-1 to TRBJ1-2; TRBD1 matches at 8 bases. The CDR3 spans 12 residues. Losses at the gene ends were 4 bases for V and 6 bases for J; bases not matched to a gene: 4. CDR1 is SQVTM and CDR2 is ANQGSEA in the germline V gene. CDR3 region: CSVVRQGHGYTF. The CDR3 region has the DNA TGCAGCGTTGTGAGACAGGGGCATGGCTACACCTTC.

The chain employs TRBV5-6 and TRBJ2-6, with D tentatively TRBD2 (7 bases). Germline CDR1 is SGHDT and CDR2 is YYEEEE. The CDR3 loop spans 16 amino acids. Trimming cost V 0 bases and J 2 bases, with 9 bases left between them. In DNA form, the CDR3 reads TGTGCCAGCAGCTTGGGCGGGGGCCCTGGGGCCAACGTCCTGACTTTC. Amino acid sequence: CASSLGGGPGANVLTF.

This clone was observed many times. This chain joins TRBV7-9 and TRBJ2-7; 8 bases line up with TRBD2. CDR3 length equals 12 residues. Germline lookup yields CDR1 SEHNR and CDR2 FQNEAQ (reference sequence). With 7 bases clipped from V and 5 bases from J, the junction kept 4 bases outside the gene matches. The DNA of the CDR3 is TGTGCCAGCATCGGAGCGGGAGACGAGCAGTACTTC. Protein product: CASIGAGDEQYF.

The V call is TRBV5-4, the J call TRBJ2-7; D assignment may be TRBD1 or TRBD2 (6 bases each). The CDR3 totals 13 residues. Germline V lookup: CDR1 SGHNT, CDR2 YYREEE (reference sequence). Deletions cut 4 bases from V and 5 bases from J, with 13 bases between. In nucleotides, the CDR3 is TGTGCCAGCAGCCAGGCGAGGGGGGACGAGCAGTACTTC. This sequence encodes CASSQARGDEQYF. The full variable domain, in which reference TRBV5-4 and TRBJ2-7 provide the parts outside the CDR3, is ETGVTQSPTHLIKTRGQQVTLRCSSQSGHNTVSWYQQALGQGPQFIFQYYREEENGRGNFPPRFSGLQFPNYSSELNVNALELDDSALYLCASSQARGDEQYFGPGTRLTVT.

A few counts support this clone. This chain's CDR3 is CASSLDSPRDNEQFF. For the CDR3, the DNA is TGTGCCAGCAGCTTAGACTCCCCTCGAGACAATGAGCAGTTCTTC. The V call is TRBV7-2, the J call TRBJ2-1; D unresolved. The CDR3 length is 15 residues. Trimming pared 1 base from V and 5 bases from J, leaving 12 bases between. Germline CDR1 and CDR2: SGHTA and FQGNSA. Looking up the rest from reference TRBV7-2 and TRBJ2-1 gives the full variable domain: GAGVSQSPSNKVTEKGKDVELRCDPISGHTALYWYRQSLGQGLEFLIYFQGNSAPDKSGLPSDRFSAERTGGSVSTLTIQRTQQEDSAVYLCASSLDSPRDNEQFFGPGTRLTVL.

The CDR3 DNA follows: TGCAGCGTTGGTAGGAGGGGACCCAGTCAGCCCCAGCATTTT. Its translation is CSVGRRGPSQPQHF. This chain joins TRBV29-1 and TRBJ1-5, with D tentatively TRBD1 (5 bases). The CDR3 has 14 amino acids. V dropped 4 bases and J dropped 6 bases, with 16 bases sitting between them. Germline V lookup: CDR1 SQVTM, CDR2 ANQGSEA.

The rearrangement uses TRBV30 and TRBJ1-5; D not certain. Trimming removed 2 bases from V and 2 bases from J, with 13 bases in between. The CDR3 loop spans 15 amino acids. Germline-derived CDR1 and CDR2 are GTSNPN and SVGIG (reference sequence). The CDR3 bases are TGTGCCTGGAGTACCGGGCCCAGAGGCAATCAGCCCCAGCATTTT. It codes for CAWSTGPRGNQPQHF.

This clone was found many times. This rearrangement joins TRBV15 to TRBJ2-5; no reliable D call. The CDR3 extends over 13 amino acids. V lost 0 bases and J 13 bases, leaving 15 bases between the germline ends. CDR1 LNHNV and CDR2 YYDKDF come from the germline V gene (reference sequence). The CDR3 protein is CATSRDHPPKPYF. CDR3 coding DNA: TGTGCCACCAGCAGAGATCACCCTCCGAAGCCGTACTTC.

The sample holds a few counts of this clone. The V call is TRBV28, the J call TRBJ2-3, with TRBD2 matching 13 bases. There are 21 residues in the CDR3. V lost 5 bases and J lost 4; bases outside the gene matches: 21. CDR1 is MDHEN, CDR2 SYDVKM, per germline. The DNA of the CDR3 is TGTGCCAGCAGTCCAACCTGGACTAGCGGGAGCCGGAGTCATCTCCCAGATACGCAGTATTTT. Translated: CASSPTWTSGSRSHLPDTQYF.

This clone was seen more than once but under ten times. This chain links TRBV30 with TRBJ1-5, with D possibly TRBD1 on 5 matching bases. The CDR3 spans 13 residues. Germline V gene data show CDR1 as GTSNPN and CDR2 as SVGIG (reference sequence). The V end lost 5 bases, the J end lost 10 bases, and 18 bases lay between the germline ends. CDR3 amino acids: CAWSGGPGHPQHF. The DNA of the CDR3 is TGTGCCTGGTCGGGTGGCCCGGGGCATCCCCAGCATTTT.

In this sample, this clone turned up a few times. V and J are TRBV7-2 and TRBJ2-7; 8 bases agree with TRBD2. This CDR3 has 15 residues. V gave up 5 bases and J gave up 3 bases; unmatched junction bases: 9. Germline lookup yields CDR1 SGHTA and CDR2 FQGNSA. CDR3 region: CASSVGLAGNYEQYF. The CDR3, as DNA: TGTGCCAGCAGCGTCGGACTAGCCGGAAACTACGAGCAGTACTTC.

This clone was found a few times. With a much larger clone just one base away, this may be a read error. The rearrangement joins TRBV25-1 to TRBJ2-3; 10 bases fit TRBD2. Trimming removed 8 bases from V and 2 bases from J; junction bases left unmatched: 7. The V gene's germline CDR1 is MGHDK and CDR2 SYGVNS. The CDR3 covers 15 residues. The CDR3 DNA sequence: TGTGCCAGCGGCGATAGCGGGGGGATCACAGATACGCAGTATTTT. Protein sequence: CASGDSGGITDTQYF.

To note about this clone: In the same sample, other DNA sequences code for this CDR3. The chain links TRBV29-1 to TRBJ1-5, with 9 bases aligning to TRBD1. CDR1 is SQVTM, CDR2 ANQGSEA, per germline. V dropped 6 bases and J dropped 7; count of bases not matched to a gene: 4. The CDR3 has 12 amino acids. The CDR3 region has the DNA TGCAGCGTCGGGACAGGGAACCAGCCCCAGCATTTT. As protein: CSVGTGNQPQHF.

The rearrangement joins TRBV6-5 to TRBJ2-7; a weak D match, TRBD1 (6 bases). Per germline, CDR1 MNHEY and CDR2 SVGAGI. V lost 0 bases and J 7 bases, leaving 7 bases between the germline ends. The CDR3 has 12 residues. The CDR3 bases are TGTGCCAGCAGTTACTCGAGGGGGGAGCAGTACTTC. As protein: CASSYSRGEQYF.

This clone was picked up a small number of times. The chain recombines TRBV27 with TRBJ1-6; D unresolved. Germline assignment: CDR1 MNHEY and CDR2 SMNVEV (reference sequence). This CDR3 has 12 residues. V gave up 5 bases and J gave up 12 bases, with 11 bases separating them. As DNA, the CDR3 is TGTGCCAGCAGTCCTAACCCAGGACCCCTCCACTTT. This sequence encodes CASSPNPGPLHF.

This chain joins TRBV7-2 and TRBJ2-1, with TRBD2 matching over 13 bases. CDR3 length: 13 residues. The junction had 5 bases not matched to a gene; V was cut back by 5 bases and J by 13 bases. CDR1 and CDR2 from the germline V gene are SGHTA and FQGNSA. CDR3 region: CASSRRLAGGQFF. In nucleotides, the CDR3 is TGTGCCAGCAGCCGCCGACTAGCGGGGGGACAGTTCTTC.

The J gene is TRBJ1-1, the V gene TRBV5-1; D may be TRBD1 (6 bases). CDR3 length: 14 amino acids. The V end lost 4 bases, the J end lost 5 bases, and 15 bases lay between the germline ends. From germline, CDR1 is SGHRS and CDR2 YFSETQ. DNA for the CDR3: TGCGCCAGCAGCGGAACACAGGGTTGGACTGAAGCTTTCTTT. It translates to CASSGTQGWTEAFF. Together with reference TRBV5-1 and TRBJ1-1, the CDR3 gives the full variable domain: KAGVTQTPRYLIKTRGQQVTLSCSPISGHRSVSWYQQTPGQGLQFLFEYFSETQRNKGNFPGRFSGRQFSNSRSEMNVSTLELGDSALYLCASSGTQGWTEAFFGQGTRLTVV.

This clone was observed a few times. The chain uses TRBV10-3 and TRBJ2-1; D not resolved. The germline V and J ends were trimmed by 2 bases and 7 bases, with 9 bases remaining between them. From germline, CDR1 is ENHRY and CDR2 SYGVKD. The CDR3 covers 13 residues. CDR3: CAISEERGNEQFF. The DNA of the CDR3 is TGTGCCATCAGTGAGGAGCGTGGAAATGAGCAGTTCTTC.

This clone was detected many times. The chain is built from TRBV30 and TRBJ2-5; D unclear. Trimming shortened V by 3 bases and J by 5 bases, and 13 bases separated the two germline ends. CDR3 length equals 13 residues. Germline CDR1 and CDR2: GTSNPN and SVGIG (reference sequence). The CDR3 loop reads CAWSVGSSETQYF. The CDR3 DNA is TGTGCCTGGAGCGTGGGCAGTTCGGAGACCCAGTACTTC.